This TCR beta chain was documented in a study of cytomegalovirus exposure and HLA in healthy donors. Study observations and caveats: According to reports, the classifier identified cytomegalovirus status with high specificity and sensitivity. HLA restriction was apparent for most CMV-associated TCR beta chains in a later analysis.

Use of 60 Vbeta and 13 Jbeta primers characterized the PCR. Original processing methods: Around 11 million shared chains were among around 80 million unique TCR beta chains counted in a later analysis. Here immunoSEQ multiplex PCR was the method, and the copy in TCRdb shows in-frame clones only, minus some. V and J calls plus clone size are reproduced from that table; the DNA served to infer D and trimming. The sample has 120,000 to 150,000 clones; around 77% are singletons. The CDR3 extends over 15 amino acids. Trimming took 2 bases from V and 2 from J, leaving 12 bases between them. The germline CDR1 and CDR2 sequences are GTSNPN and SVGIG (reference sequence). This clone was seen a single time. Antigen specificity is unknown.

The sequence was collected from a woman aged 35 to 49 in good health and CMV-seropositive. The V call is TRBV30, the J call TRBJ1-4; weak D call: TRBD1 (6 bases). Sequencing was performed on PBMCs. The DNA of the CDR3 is TGTGCCTGGAGTACAGGGATCAGGACTAATGAAAAACTGTTTTTT. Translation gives CAWSTGIRTNEKLFF.